This T cell receptor beta chain was recovered during a study of OX40 agonist ivuxolimab in advanced cancers. Concerning the study at large: Ivuxolimab, which targeted the costimulatory receptor OX40 (CD134), was an agonistic, fully human IgG2 monoclonal antibody. In the dose-escalation cohort, 82.7% of patients were male, and the mean age was about 55 years, with a range of 23 to 79. Of the approximately 53 patients in dose escalation, about 20 had hepatocellular carcinoma, approximately 15 had melanoma, 9 had renal cell carcinoma and 9 had head and neck cancer. Partial responses occurred in three dose-escalation patients: two with cutaneous melanoma and one with hepatocellular carcinoma. Intravenous ivuxolimab was administered to patients every 2 weeks at six dose levels: 0.01, 0.1, 0.3, 1.5, 3 and 10 mg/kg. Patients were allowed to have had prior anti-PD-1, anti-PD-L1 or anti-CTLA-4 therapy, and around 41% of the dose-escalation patients had previously received checkpoint inhibitors. The point of sequencing TCRbeta in the periphery was to test whether ivuxolimab changed TCR sequence diversity and drove clonal T-cell expansion. The paper reports the monotherapy dose-escalation portion (N of about 50 patients) of the phase I ivuxolimab trial.

The trial excluded patients who had a history of autoimmune disease or were on systemic immunosuppression. In every dose cohort, peripheral blood was drawn for TCR sequencing at baseline, cycle 4 day 1, and cycle 7 day 1. The samples were drawn from a first-in-human, open-label, multicenter phase I dose-escalation trial of ivuxolimab. Adults with locally advanced or metastatic head and neck squamous cell, hepatocellular, melanoma or renal cell carcinoma were enrolled in the trial. Before TCR sequencing, CD4+ T cells and CD8+ T cells from peripheral blood were sorted into separate populations. To sequence the TCRbeta CDR3 region, genomic DNA was isolated from the sorted cells. TCRbeta CDR3 regions were sequenced using the immunoSEQ Assay. In TCRdb, the immuneACCESS table is reduced to in-frame sequences with V and J assigned. These tables do not hold every clone; where another copy was compared, an unresolved V gene accounts for under half, and the others remain unexplained. Across this sample there are around 43,000 clones, with around 88% seen only once. The top ten hold 9.5% to 13% of the sample.

Per the germline V gene, SGHAT is the CDR1 and FQNNGV is the CDR2. The CDR3 runs 13 residues from the cysteine to the phenylalanine. Here the CDR3 DNA is all that survives: 39 bases in frame from base 1. V sheds 2 bases and J sheds 2 bases, leaving 7 bases between their ends. In the case of this clone: Its antigen is unknown. Base qualities were left out, and no much larger clone turns up one base away.

Overall study results and their limits: After ivuxolimab, expanded clones were on average more numerous among CD8+ T cells than among CD4+ T cells. Low levels of normalized T-cell clonal expansion were also seen in some patients who did not respond. At doses from 0.1 to 3.0 mg/kg, clonal expansion was seen in both CD4+ and CD8+ blood T cells between baseline and week 6. The antigen specificity of the clonally expanded peripheral T cells was not determined. In the 0.1-3.0 mg/kg groups, partial responders were among the patients with the lowest normalized peripheral clonal expansion, particularly in CD8+ T cells.

Recombination connected TRBV11-2 to TRBJ2-7; too little of a D gene remains to name it. Sample: CD4+ or CD8+ T cells sorted from blood, taken in a trial of the OX40 agonist ivuxolimab. This receptor was obtained from an adult with an advanced solid tumor such as melanoma, head and neck, liver or kidney cancer. For the CDR3, the sequence is CASSLKGTYEQYF. The DNA sequence is as follows: TGTGCCAGCAGCTTAAAGGGTACCTACGAGCAGTACTTC. The variable domain in full, with residues beyond the CDR3 obtained from the reference TRBV11-2 and TRBJ2-7 genes, is EAGVAQSPRYKIIEKRQSVAFWCNPISGHATLYWYQQILGQGPKLLIQFQNNGVVDDSQLPKDRFSAERLKGVDSTLKIQPAKLEDSAVYLCASSLKGTYEQYFGPGTRLTVT.